Detailed here is one T cell receptor (beta chain). What it binds is not known. Profiling relied on immunoSEQ multiplex PCR, and the TCRdb table lists in-frame clones only, not all of them. The sample yields 500,000 to 550,000 clones, around 95% seen once. The sample originates from a study of shared clonotypes between healthy human individuals. Regarding the study as a whole: Researchers sampled blood only, noting tissue repertoires likely differ.

The source material was naive CD4+ T cells sorted from blood. As to subset: CD45RA+ positively selected. The sequence derives from a young woman in good health.

The CDR3 loop reads CASSGRVAGGRGADTQYF. The DNA for the CDR3 is TGTGCCAGCAGTGGTAGGGTAGCGGGAGGGAGGGGCGCAGATACGCAGTATTTT. This sequence joins TRBV6-1 and TRBJ2-3; 11 bases line up with TRBD2. V lost 4 bases to trimming and J lost 4 bases; unmatched junction nucleotides: 13. This CDR3 is built from 18 residues. The V gene's germline CDR1 is MNHNS and CDR2 SASEGT.